The 24 T cell receptor beta chains presented below share a single source sample, sequenced in a study of CD8 T cells in Susac syndrome. After extraction with the RNeasy kit, about 0.5 to 1 ug of the RNA was reverse transcribed using random hexamers. TCRdb ran MiXCR on the immunoSEQ multiplex PCR reads and lists one entry per CDR3 protein. The table has 150,000 to 200,000 distinct CDR3 sequences, over 85% seen once. Material: CD4+ T cells from PBMCs. These receptors originate from a human donor in good health.

J is TRBJ1-2 and V is TRBV3-1; D perhaps matches TRBD1 (6 bases). V lost 4 bases and J 4 bases, leaving 16 bases between the germline ends. The CDR3 loop spans 15 amino acids. Germline V gene data show CDR1 as LGHDT and CDR2 as YNNKEL (reference sequence). Written as DNA, the CDR3 is TGTGCCAGCAGCCGAGAAACAGGGTCGGGCTATGGCTACACCTTC. It translates to CASSRETGSGYGYTF. The full variable domain, rest sourced from reference TRBV3-1 and TRBJ1-2, is DTAVSQTPKYLVTQMGNDKSIKCEQNLGHDTMYWYKQDSKKFLKIMFSYNNKELIINETVPNRFSPKSPDKAHLNLHINSLELGDSAVYFCASSRETGSGYGYTFGSGTRLTVV.

V and J are TRBV20-1 and TRBJ2-1; no firm D call. The CDR3 sequence is 12 residues long. Germline CDR1 reads DFQATT; CDR2 reads SNEGSKA (reference sequence). Between the trimmed V and J ends, which lost 2 bases and 7 bases, there was a span of 9 bases. Here the CDR3 reads CSARLLANEQFF. CDR3 sequence (DNA): TGCAGTGCTAGACTCTTAGCAAATGAGCAGTTCTTC.

The rearrangement uses TRBV30 and TRBJ1-2; 8 positions match TRBD1. The CDR3 covers 15 residues. V lost 3 bases and J lost 4; bases outside the gene matches: 10. Looked up from germline, CDR1 is GTSNPN and CDR2 is SVGIG (reference sequence). The CDR3 loop is CAWSPGTGPFYGYTF. CDR3 nucleotide sequence: TGTGCCTGGAGCCCCGGGACAGGTCCCTTCTATGGCTACACCTTC.

A few counts support this clonotype. J is TRBJ1-5 and V is TRBV6-1, with a weak D call TRBD1 (6 bases). The CDR3 runs to 14 residues. V lost 7 bases and J 1 base, leaving 11 bases between the germline ends. Germline assignment: CDR1 MNHNS and CDR2 SASEGT. CDR3 DNA: TGTGCCAGCAATCCCACAGGGAGCAATCAGCCCCAGCATTTT. Translating it yields CASNPTGSNQPQHF.

V and J are TRBV11-1 and TRBJ2-7; no clear D gene. V gave up 3 bases and J gave up 0 bases, with 9 bases separating them. Germline CDR1 is SGHAT and CDR2 is FQDESV (reference sequence). The CDR3 consists of 14 residues. The chain's CDR3 is CASSFDRFSYEQYF. The CDR3 coding sequence is TGTGCCAGCAGCTTCGATCGCTTCTCCTACGAGCAGTACTTC. Based on the CDR3 plus reference TRBV11-1 and TRBJ2-7, the full variable domain is EAEVAQSPRYKITEKSQAVAFWCDPISGHATLYWYRQILGQGPELLVQFQDESVVDDSQLPKDRFSAERLKGVDSTLKIQPAELGDSAMYLCASSFDRFSYEQYFGPGTRLTVT.

The chain couples TRBV6-2 or TRBV6-3 to TRBJ2-1; D remains ambiguous. CDR3 length: 14 residues. The V end was cut by 7 bases, the J end by 6 bases, with 16 bases between. The germline CDR1 and CDR2 sequences are MNHEY and SVGEGT. DNA of the CDR3: TGTGCCAGCATCCGACACCCTTCCGGCAATGAGCAGTTCTTC. Protein product: CASIRHPSGNEQFF.

The chain recombines TRBV7-2 with TRBJ2-5; D gene ambiguous. Germline-derived CDR1 and CDR2 are SGHTA and FQGNSA. This CDR3 spans 13 amino acids. The ends were cut back, 7 bases at V and 3 bases at J, with 12 bases in the middle. For the CDR3, the DNA is TGTGCCAGCAACGATCGTGTGGAAGAGACCCAGTACTTC. Amino acid sequence: CASNDRVEETQYF.

The chain has TRBV20-1 and TRBJ2-7, with a weak D call TRBD1 (6 bases). The CDR3 is 14 amino acids. V was shortened by 2 bases and J by 6 bases, with 17 bases between the two germline ends. CDR1 is DFQATT, CDR2 SNEGSKA, per germline (reference sequence). The CDR3: CSARSDTGHSEQYF. CDR3 coding DNA: TGCAGTGCTAGATCCGACACAGGGCATTCCGAGCAGTACTTC.

V is TRBV29-1 and J is TRBJ2-7; a possible D gene is TRBD1 (6 bases). Trimming removed 6 bases from V and 4 bases from J, with 13 bases in between. The CDR3 totals 12 residues. Germline V gene lookup returns CDR1 SQVTM and CDR2 ANQGSEA. The CDR3 is CSVAGTRYEQYF. Written as DNA, the CDR3 is TGCAGCGTGGCCGGGACAAGGTACGAGCAGTACTTC.

This clonotype was observed once. V is TRBV15 and J is TRBJ2-3, with D perhaps being TRBD1 or TRBD2 (5 bases each). Germline V CDR1 and CDR2: LNHNV, YYDKDF (reference sequence). Deletions cut 3 bases from V and 8 bases from J, with 18 bases between. CDR3 length equals 15 residues. CDR3 DNA: TGTGCCACCAGCAGTGGTTGGGGGTCTGCGGCTACGCAGTATTTT. Translated, it gives CATSSGWGSAATQYF.

V and J are TRBV6-2 or TRBV6-3 and TRBJ1-1; a weak D match, TRBD1 (5 bases). V shed 6 bases and J shed 5 bases, with 7 bases lying between them. Germline V gene lookup returns CDR1 MNHEY and CDR2 SVGEGT. This CDR3 contains 11 residues. CDR3 region: CASSQGTEAFF. The CDR3 DNA sequence: TGTGCCAGCAGCCAGGGAACTGAAGCTTTCTTT.

This rearrangement joins TRBV6-5 to TRBJ2-7; the D gene could be TRBD1 or TRBD2 (5 bases each). Germline V CDR1 and CDR2: MNHEY, SVGAGI. The length of the CDR3 is 14 residues. V was clipped by 4 bases and J by 3 bases, with 13 bases between them. The CDR3 DNA sequence: TGTGCCAGCAGTTCCCCCCGGGGCGGCTACGAGCAGTACTTC. This gives the protein CASSSPRGGYEQYF.

J is TRBJ2-3 and V is TRBV30; 15 bases are shared with TRBD2. Trimming at V came to 2 bases and at J to 2 bases, leaving 5 bases not matched to a gene. The CDR3 is made up of 17 amino acids. CDR1 is GTSNPN and CDR2 is SVGIG in the germline V gene (reference sequence). The chain's CDR3 is CAWSTGLAGGTTDTQYF. In DNA, the CDR3 is TGTGCCTGGAGTACGGGACTAGCGGGGGGCACCACAGATACGCAGTATTTT.

V is TRBV24-1 and J is TRBJ2-1, with D perhaps matching TRBD2 (6 bases). The CDR3 runs to 17 residues. Per germline, CDR1 KGHDR and CDR2 SFDVKD. V was pared by 1 base and J by 5 bases, with 17 bases between. CDR3 sequence reads: CATSDFGGPTVNNEQFF. DNA of the CDR3: TGTGCCACCAGTGATTTTGGAGGGCCGACAGTAAACAATGAGCAGTTCTTC.

This rearrangement joins TRBV24-1 to TRBJ1-5, with 11 bases matching TRBD1. The CDR3 has 15 residues. Unmatched junction bases numbered 5, after V lost 6 bases and J lost 5 bases. Germline V gene data show CDR1 as KGHDR and CDR2 as SFDVKD. CDR3 loop: CATSKGQGVYQPQHF. The CDR3 DNA sequence: TGTGCCACCAGTAAGGGACAGGGGGTTTATCAGCCCCAGCATTTT.

The chain has TRBV4-2 and TRBJ2-1; the match to TRBD2 covers 11 bases. The V segment lost 3 bases and the J segment 9 bases; nucleotides outside the gene matches: 10. Germline CDR1 is LGHNA and CDR2 is YNFKEQ. The CDR3 runs 16 residues. The CDR3, as DNA: TGTGCCAGCAGCCAGACCCCACTAGCGGGGGCCTCTGAGCAGTTCTTC. Translated, it gives CASSQTPLAGASEQFF.

This clonotype was counted a single time. The CDR3 DNA follows: TGCAGCGTTAAGCTCCTGGGCACTGAAGCTTTCTTT. It yields the protein CSVKLLGTEAFF. The genes are TRBV29-1 and TRBJ1-1; D not resolved. The CDR3 runs to 12 residues. V shed 5 bases and J shed 4 bases, with 11 bases lying between them. The V gene's germline CDR1 is SQVTM and CDR2 ANQGSEA. Filled out from reference TRBV29-1 and TRBJ1-1, the complete variable domain reads SAVISQKPSRDICQRGTSLTIQCQVDSQVTMMFWYRQQPGQSLTLIATANQGSEATYESGFVIDKFPISRPNLTFSTLTVSNMSPEDSSIYLCSVKLLGTEAFFGQGTRLTVV.

J is TRBJ2-1 and V is TRBV5-1, with 8 bases lining up with TRBD2. CDR3 length: 15 residues. Germline V gene data show CDR1 as SGHRS and CDR2 as YFSETQ. V lost 0 bases, J lost 5 bases, and 4 bases stayed unmatched. The CDR3: CASSLDGGGHNEQFF. Written as DNA, the CDR3 is TGCGCCAGCAGCTTGGACGGCGGGGGGCACAATGAGCAGTTCTTC.

The chain employs TRBV30 and TRBJ1-2, with 8 bases lining up with TRBD1. Germline loops: CDR1 GTSNPN, CDR2 SVGIG (reference sequence). This CDR3 comprises 13 residues. V was clipped by 1 base and J by 10 bases; unmatched bases: 8. The CDR3 sequence is CAWSGQTGEDYTF. The CDR3 DNA reads as TGTGCCTGGAGTGGCCAGACAGGGGAAGACTACACCTTC.

The J gene is TRBJ1-5, the V gene TRBV19; a weak D match, TRBD1 (5 bases). There are 15 residues in the CDR3. The germline gives CDR1 LNHDA, CDR2 SQIVND (reference sequence). The V end lost 7 bases, the J end lost 5 bases, and 18 bases lay between the germline ends. The CDR3 sequence: CASTPGRGAHQPQHF. The CDR3 DNA reads as TGTGCCAGTACCCCGGGTCGAGGGGCTCATCAGCCCCAGCATTTT.

The chain recombines TRBV9 with TRBJ2-5; no firm D call. The V end lost 4 bases, the J end lost 0 bases, and 10 bases lay between the germline ends. The V gene's germline CDR1 is SGDLS and CDR2 YYNGEE. This CDR3 region has 14 residues. The CDR3: CASSPGGHQETQYF. The CDR3 bases are TGTGCCAGCAGCCCAGGCGGACACCAAGAGACCCAGTACTTC. Supplemented by reference TRBV9 and TRBJ2-5, the full variable domain reads DSGVTQTPKHLITATGQRVTLRCSPRSGDLSVYWYQQSLDQGLQFLIQYYNGEERAKGNILERFSAQQFPDLHSELNLSSLELGDSALYFCASSPGGHQETQYFGPGTRLLVL.

V and J are TRBV20-1 and TRBJ2-3; the match to TRBD1 covers 9 bases. In germline, CDR1 is DFQATT, CDR2 SNEGSKA (reference sequence). The CDR3 runs 13 residues. The trim removed 6 bases at V and 6 bases at J, leaving 7 bases unmatched. CDR3 nucleotide sequence: TGCAGTGCCCAGCGGGACAGGGTTGATACGCAGTATTTT. Amino acid sequence: CSAQRDRVDTQYF.

The J gene is TRBJ2-5, the V gene TRBV7-8; D might be TRBD1 (5 bases). Germline CDR1 reads SGHVS; CDR2 reads FQNEAQ. V was cut by 3 bases and J by 4 bases, with 9 bases left in between. The CDR3 consists of 13 residues. The CDR3 DNA reads as TGTGCCAGCAGCTTTCAGGGCTCAGAGACCCAGTACTTC. Protein product: CASSFQGSETQYF.

The chain employs TRBV12-3 or TRBV12-4 and TRBJ1-1; D ambiguous. The CDR3 totals 14 residues. Trimming left V 8 bases short and J 1 base short, with 14 bases between. The CDR3 loop reads CASCPTAENTEAFF. The CDR3 DNA reads as TGTGCCAGCTGTCCGACGGCGGAGAACACTGAAGCTTTCTTT.